A single sample is the source of the 9 T cell receptor beta chains below, sequenced in a study of long-term antiretroviral therapy in people with HIV. At survey level, the immunoSEQ assay was run in its v3.0 version. TCRdb's table, derived via immunoSEQ multiplex PCR, lists solely in-frame clones and lacks some. The repertoire holds some 30,000 clones, with roughly 97% as singletons. The specimen comprised unsorted PBMCs, sampled 7.6 years after starting antiretroviral therapy. These receptor sequences come from a young man with HIV.

The rearrangement links TRBV4-2 to TRBJ2-2; D gene ambiguous. There are 15 residues in the CDR3. CDR1 and CDR2 from the germline V gene are LGHNA and YNFKEQ. Trimming removed 6 bases at V and 5 bases at J, with 16 bases between. The CDR3 spells CASSSPGRSTGELFF. The CDR3 nucleotides are TGTGCCAGCAGTTCGCCCGGGCGGAGTACCGGGGAGCTGTTTTTT.

The chain joins TRBV4-3 to TRBJ2-4; no firm D call. The ends were cut back, 2 bases at V and 2 bases at J, with 10 bases in the middle. The germline CDR1 and CDR2 sequences are LGHNA and YSLEER. The CDR3 runs 15 residues. The CDR3 coding sequence is TGCGCCAGCAGCCAATCTCTGGGTTCCAAAAACATTCAGTACTTC. Translated, it gives CASSQSLGSKNIQYF.

The V gene is TRBV4-3, the J gene TRBJ1-1, with 9 bases fitting TRBD1. Trimming removed 1 base from V and 4 bases from J; junction bases left unmatched: 4. The CDR3 covers 15 residues. Germline loops: CDR1 LGHNA, CDR2 YSLEER. As DNA, the CDR3 is TGCGCCAGCAGCCAAGTAGGGACAGGGATCACTGAAGCTTTCTTT. As protein: CASSQVGTGITEAFF.

V usage is TRBV6-5 and J usage is TRBJ2-2; D is undetermined. V was clipped by 2 bases and J by 5 bases, with 3 bases between them. Germline V gene data show CDR1 as MNHEY and CDR2 as SVGAGI. CDR3 length: 12 amino acids. CDR3 residues: CASSYRTGELFF. DNA of the CDR3: TGTGCCAGCAGTTACAGGACCGGGGAGCTGTTTTTT.

The CDR3 spells CASSITGNYGYTF. The CDR3, as DNA: TGTGCCAGTAGTATCACCGGGAACTATGGCTACACCTTC. The J gene is TRBJ1-2, the V gene TRBV19; D is ambiguous. The V gene's germline CDR1 is LNHDA and CDR2 SQIVND (reference sequence). V shed 3 bases and J shed 2 bases, with 7 bases lying between them. This CDR3 has 13 amino acids.

The rearrangement links TRBV7-9 to TRBJ2-1; D remains ambiguous. The CDR3 has 18 amino acids. Between the trimmed V and J ends, which lost 4 bases and 8 bases, there was a span of 27 bases. Germline lookup yields CDR1 SEHNR and CDR2 FQNEAQ (reference sequence). The CDR3 coding sequence is TGTGCCAGCAGCTCCGGGCCAAGCAGAGCCGCGGCCCGGGATGAGCAGTTCTTC. Translation: CASSSGPSRAAARDEQFF.

The chain is built from TRBV6-5 and TRBJ1-1; 8 bases are a match to TRBD1. In germline, CDR1 is MNHEY, CDR2 SVGAGI. This CDR3 has 13 residues. V shed 2 bases and J 8 bases; nucleotides not matched to a gene: 4. The CDR3 DNA sequence: TGTGCCAGCAGTTACGGGGGGGACAGGGAAGCTTTCTTT. It encodes CASSYGGDREAFF.

The chain combines TRBV29-1 with TRBJ2-2; D is undetermined. Germline CDR1 is SQVTM and CDR2 is ANQGSEA. This CDR3 spans 12 amino acids. V was clipped by 2 bases and J by 4 bases, with 5 bases between them. The CDR3 bases are TGCAGCGTTGAAACGGGCACCGGGGAGCTGTTTTTT. Translation gives CSVETGTGELFF.

The chain employs TRBV4-3 and TRBJ2-3; D ambiguous. The CDR3 spans 16 residues. The germline CDR1 and CDR2 sequences are LGHNA and YSLEER. The V end was cut by 0 bases, the J end by 4 bases, with 14 bases between. The CDR3 region has the DNA TGCGCCAGCAGCCAAGATTGGAGTCCCCAGGCAGATACGCAGTATTTT. Its protein is CASSQDWSPQADTQYF.